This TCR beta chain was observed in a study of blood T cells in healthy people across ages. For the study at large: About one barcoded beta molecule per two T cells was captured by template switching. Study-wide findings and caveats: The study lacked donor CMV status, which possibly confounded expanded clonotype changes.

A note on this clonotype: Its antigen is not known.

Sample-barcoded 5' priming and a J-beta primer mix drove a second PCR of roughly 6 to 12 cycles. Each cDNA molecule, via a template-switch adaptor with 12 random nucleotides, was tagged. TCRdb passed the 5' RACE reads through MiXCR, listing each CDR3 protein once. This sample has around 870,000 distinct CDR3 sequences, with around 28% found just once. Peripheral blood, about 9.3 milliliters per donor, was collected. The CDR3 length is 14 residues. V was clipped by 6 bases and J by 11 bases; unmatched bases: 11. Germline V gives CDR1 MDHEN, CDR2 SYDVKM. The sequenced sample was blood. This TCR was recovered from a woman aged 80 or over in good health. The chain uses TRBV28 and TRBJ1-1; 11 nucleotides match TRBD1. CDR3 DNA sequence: TGTGCCAGCAGCCTCACCGGGACAGGGGGTCGGGCTTTCTTT. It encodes CASSLTGTGGRAFF.